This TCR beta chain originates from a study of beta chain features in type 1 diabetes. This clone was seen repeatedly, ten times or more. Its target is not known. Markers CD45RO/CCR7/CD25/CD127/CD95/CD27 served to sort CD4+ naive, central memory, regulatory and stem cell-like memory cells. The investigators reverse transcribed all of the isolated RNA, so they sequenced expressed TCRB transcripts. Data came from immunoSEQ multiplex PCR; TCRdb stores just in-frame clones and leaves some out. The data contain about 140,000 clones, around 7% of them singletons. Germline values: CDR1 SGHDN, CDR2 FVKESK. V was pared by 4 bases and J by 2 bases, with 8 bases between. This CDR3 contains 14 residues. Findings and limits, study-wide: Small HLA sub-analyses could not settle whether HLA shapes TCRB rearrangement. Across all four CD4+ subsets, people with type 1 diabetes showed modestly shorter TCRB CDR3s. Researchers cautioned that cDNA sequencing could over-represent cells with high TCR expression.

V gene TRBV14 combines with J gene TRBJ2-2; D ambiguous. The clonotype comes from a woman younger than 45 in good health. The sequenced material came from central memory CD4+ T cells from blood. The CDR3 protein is CASSPRINTGELFF. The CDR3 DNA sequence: TGTGCCAGCAGCCCGCGGATTAACACCGGGGAGCTGTTTTTT.